Each of the 21 T cell receptor beta chains below was sequenced from the same sample in a study of blood T cell repertoires in COVID-19. Sequenced by immunoSEQ multiplex PCR; TCRdb stores in-frame clones only, minus some. The table includes 55,000 to 90,000 clones, more than 75% detected once. The sample taken for sequencing was peripheral blood. The receptors stem from a woman aged 55-75 years with acute or convalescent COVID-19.

The chain has TRBV6-1 and TRBJ1-2, with 12 bases matching TRBD1. Germline V CDR1 and CDR2: MNHNS, SASEGT. This CDR3 contains 16 residues. With 3 bases clipped from V and 2 bases from J, the junction kept 4 bases outside the gene matches. The CDR3 loop reads CASSDRGQGANYGYTF. CDR3 coding DNA: TGTGCCAGCAGTGACCGGGGACAGGGGGCGAACTATGGCTACACCTTC.

CDR3 sequence reads: CASSPTRTGGIDEQFF. The CDR3 DNA follows: TGTGCCAGTAGTCCGACTCGGACAGGGGGCATTGATGAGCAGTTCTTC. The chain uses TRBV19 and TRBJ2-1, with TRBD1 identical over 11 bases. Germline CDR1 LNHDA, CDR2 SQIVND (reference sequence). Germline trimming cut 5 bases from V and 8 bases from J; bases unmatched to any gene: 11. This CDR3 has 16 residues.

This clone was recorded once. The rearrangement links TRBV7-9 to TRBJ1-1, with D maybe TRBD1 (5 bases). Germline V lookup: CDR1 SEHNR, CDR2 FQNEAQ (reference sequence). This CDR3 comprises 13 residues. V lost 10 bases, J lost 0 bases, and 12 bases lay in between. The CDR3 DNA is TGTGCCACCTCGACAGAAATGAACACTGAAGCTTTCTTT. This sequence encodes CATSTEMNTEAFF.

The CDR3 sequence: CASSSRSQGEGYTF. CDR3 coding DNA: TGTGCCAGTAGTTCTCGCTCACAGGGCGAAGGCTACACCTTC. The chain carries TRBV19 and TRBJ1-2; maybe TRBD1 (6 bases). This CDR3 is 14 amino acids long. The V end was cut by 5 bases, the J end by 8 bases, with 18 bases between. Germline CDR1 reads LNHDA; CDR2 reads SQIVND (reference sequence).

The chain combines TRBV10-3 with TRBJ2-5; 9 nucleotides line up with TRBD1. V lost 6 bases to trimming and J lost 2 bases; unmatched junction nucleotides: 7. The CDR3 contains 15 residues. Germline-derived CDR1 and CDR2 are ENHRY and SYGVKD. The DNA for the CDR3 is TGTGCCATCAGCCCGGGACAGGGATTTCAAGAGACCCAGTACTTC. This translates into CAISPGQGFQETQYF.

The chain uses TRBV5-6 and TRBJ2-7, with 9 nucleotides matching TRBD1. The CDR3 sequence is 14 residues long. V lost 5 bases to trimming and J lost 1 base; unmatched junction nucleotides: 4. Germline assignment: CDR1 SGHDT and CDR2 YYEEEE. In DNA form, the CDR3 reads TGTGCCAGCAGGGGACAGGGAGCGTCCTACGAGCAGTACTTC. This codes for CASRGQGASYEQYF. Variable domain in full (rest from reference TRBV5-6 and TRBJ2-7): DAGVTQSPTHLIKTRGQQVTLRCSPKSGHDTVSWYQQALGQGPQFIFQYYEEEERQRGNFPDRFSGHQFPNYSSELNVNALLLGDSALYLCASRGQGASYEQYFGPGTRLTVT.

This rearrangement joins TRBV7-8 to TRBJ1-4, with 8 bases fitting TRBD1. Germline CDR1 is SGHVS and CDR2 is FQNEAQ. The CDR3 runs to 17 residues. J gave up 0 bases and V 5 bases, and 8 bases lay outside the gene matches. CDR3 in amino acids: CASSGYRGSATNEKLFF. The CDR3 nucleotides are TGTGCCAGCAGCGGATACAGGGGGAGTGCAACTAATGAAAAACTGTTTTTT.

V is TRBV30 and J is TRBJ2-3; 12 nucleotides agree with TRBD2. Trimming took 1 base from V and 4 from J; bases not matched to a gene: 6. Germline V lookup: CDR1 GTSNPN, CDR2 SVGIG (reference sequence). The length of the CDR3 is 16 residues. In nucleotides, the CDR3 is TGTGCCTGGAGTGGGGACTCTAGCGGGGGGGCAGATACGCAGTATTTT. Encoded protein: CAWSGDSSGGADTQYF. Complete variable domain (other parts from reference TRBV30 and TRBJ2-3): SQTIHQWPATLVQPVGSPLSLECTVEGTSNPNLYWYRQAAGRGLQLLFYSVGIGQISSEVPQNLSASRPQDRQFILSSKKLLLSDSGFYLCAWSGDSSGGADTQYFGPGTRLTVL.

V is TRBV4-1 and J is TRBJ2-7; D might be TRBD2 (5 bases). This CDR3 is built from 15 residues. Deletions cut 1 base from V and 2 bases from J, with 12 bases between. CDR1 MGHRA and CDR2 YSYEKL come from the germline V gene. CDR3 sequence: CASSQVIGSPYEQYF. The CDR3 bases are TGCGCCAGCAGCCAAGTAATTGGGAGCCCCTACGAGCAGTACTTC.

The rearrangement links TRBV5-1 to TRBJ2-5, with TRBD2 identical over 11 bases. In germline, CDR1 is SGHRS, CDR2 YFSETQ. CDR3 length equals 14 residues. V was pared by 7 bases and J by 1 base, with 3 bases of the junction left unmatched. This chain's CDR3 is CASAGLAAQETQYF. The CDR3, as DNA: TGCGCCAGCGCGGGACTAGCGGCCCAAGAGACCCAGTACTTC.

The chain recombines TRBV2 with TRBJ1-4; 11 bases agree with TRBD1. The CDR3 has 14 amino acids. The V and J ends lost 6 bases and 7 bases, in that order; junction bases with no gene match: 4. CDR1 is SNHLY and CDR2 is FYNNEI in the germline V gene. As DNA, the CDR3 is TGTGCCAGCAGAGTGGACAGGGGGCGTGAAAAACTGTTTTTT. Translating it yields CASRVDRGREKLFF.

This chain links TRBV11-2 with TRBJ1-1, with 9 bases fitting TRBD1. The germline V gene has CDR1 SGHAT and CDR2 FQNNGV. V gave up 1 base and J gave up 1 base; unmatched junction bases: 7. CDR3 size: 17 residues. The CDR3: CASSLVRTGVGNTEAFF. The DNA of the CDR3 is TGTGCCAGCAGCTTAGTAAGGACAGGGGTGGGGAACACTGAAGCTTTCTTT.

The chain is built from TRBV15 and TRBJ2-5, with D tentatively TRBD2 (5 bases). CDR1 is LNHNV and CDR2 is YYDKDF in the germline V gene (reference sequence). This CDR3 is 15 amino acids long. Trimming left V 1 base short and J 2 bases short, with 11 bases between. The DNA of the CDR3 is TGTGCCACCAGCAGAGTTCGGGGTAGACAAGAGACCCAGTACTTC. Translation: CATSRVRGRQETQYF.

The J gene is TRBJ2-5, the V gene TRBV10-3, with D unclear. Germline V CDR1 and CDR2: ENHRY, SYGVKD. The CDR3 is 13 residues long. Trimming took off 1 base at V and 4 bases at J, with 7 bases between the two ends. CDR3 sequence reads: CAISELGRETQYF. In DNA, the CDR3 is TGTGCCATCAGTGAGTTGGGCAGAGAGACCCAGTACTTC.

This chain joins TRBV7-6 and TRBJ2-5, with no clear D. Looked up from germline, CDR1 is SGHVS and CDR2 is FNYEAQ. V was trimmed by 4 bases and J by 5 bases, leaving 14 bases between them. The CDR3 length is 14 residues. CDR3 nucleotides: TGTGCCAGCAGCTCCTCGTGGAGCGCGGAGACCCAGTACTTC. Protein product: CASSSSWSAETQYF.

The rearrangement joins TRBV28 to TRBJ2-2; 8 nucleotides match TRBD2. Trimming at V came to 5 bases and at J to 5 bases, leaving 7 bases not matched to a gene. This CDR3 has 15 amino acids. Germline lookup yields CDR1 MDHEN and CDR2 SYDVKM. This chain's CDR3 is CASSPLGGATGELFF. The DNA of the CDR3 is TGTGCCAGCAGTCCCCTCGGGGGGGCGACCGGGGAGCTGTTTTTT.

The chain employs TRBV6-5 and TRBJ1-3, with TRBD1 as a possible D gene (5 bases). Trimming took 2 bases from V and 0 from J, leaving 8 bases between them. Germline loops: CDR1 MNHEY, CDR2 SVGAGI. CDR3 length: 15 amino acids. The CDR3 DNA is TGTGCCAGCAGTTACAGGGGCGGCTCTGGAAACACCATATATTTT. This translates into CASSYRGGSGNTIYF.

The chain joins TRBV5-5 to TRBJ1-1; 8 positions agree with TRBD1. Germline V gene sequence: CDR1 SGHKS, CDR2 YYEKEE (reference sequence). The CDR3 spans 16 residues. The ends lost 4 bases at V and 3 bases at J; junction bases unmatched: 11. The chain's CDR3 is CASSPRPGQGYTEAFF. The CDR3 nucleotides read TGTGCCAGCAGCCCGAGGCCCGGACAGGGCTACACTGAAGCTTTCTTT.

V is TRBV5-1 and J is TRBJ2-3; the match to TRBD1 covers 8 bases. Germline V gives CDR1 SGHRS, CDR2 YFSETQ. The ends lost 0 bases at V and 3 bases at J; junction bases unmatched: 9. The CDR3 consists of 17 residues. CDR3 residues: CASSLEVPGGGTDTQYF. In DNA, the CDR3 is TGCGCCAGCAGCTTGGAGGTGCCAGGGGGCGGGACAGATACGCAGTATTTT.

The chain couples TRBV4-1 to TRBJ1-5; perhaps TRBD1 as D (5 bases). Between the trimmed V and J ends, which lost 0 bases and 2 bases, there was a span of 8 bases. The germline V gene encodes CDR1 MGHRA and CDR2 YSYEKL. This CDR3 contains 15 residues. CDR3: CASSQEWGGNQPQHF. In DNA form, the CDR3 reads TGCGCCAGCAGCCAAGAGTGGGGGGGCAATCAGCCCCAGCATTTT.

The chain carries TRBV7-9 and TRBJ2-3; 8 positions agree with TRBD2. V lost 5 bases and J lost 4; bases outside the gene matches: 14. CDR1 SEHNR and CDR2 FQNEAQ come from the germline V gene (reference sequence). This CDR3 has 17 residues. The CDR3 is CASSTLPGGLLSDTQYF. The CDR3, as DNA: TGTGCCAGCAGCACCCTCCCGGGGGGGCTCTTGTCAGATACGCAGTATTTT.